The 27 T cell receptor beta chains reported below all come from one sample, sequenced in a study of T-cell reconstitution after alpha-beta-depleted transplantation in children. Researchers prepared the TCRbeta library using unique molecular identifiers, the study reports. TCRdb itself ran the PCR reads through MiXCR, one entry per CDR3 protein. Of about 900,000 distinct CDR3 sequences listed, about 26% are singletons. Specimen: PBMCs, mostly from graft donor cells, collected 360 days after TCRalphabeta/CD19-depleted stem cell transplant. These receptors all come from a boy under three years old who had a stem cell transplant for SCID, so the T cells may come from the graft donor.

This clonotype has more than one count but fewer than ten. This chain uses TRBV28 with TRBJ2-7; perhaps TRBD1 as D (6 bases). Trimming stripped 10 bases from V and 3 bases from J, with 10 bases between. The CDR3 spans 11 residues. Germline V CDR1 and CDR2: MDHEN, SYDVKM. The DNA for the CDR3 is TGTGCCATCGGACAGAGCTACGAGCAGTACTTC. This translates into CAIGQSYEQYF.

This clonotype was seen only a few times. This chain joins TRBV7-9 and TRBJ2-7; 9 positions match TRBD1. Per germline, CDR1 SEHNR and CDR2 FQNEAQ (reference sequence). With 5 bases clipped from V and 3 bases from J, the junction kept 8 bases outside the gene matches. The CDR3 contains 15 residues. Written as DNA, the CDR3 is TGTGCCAGCAGCGGGATTCCGGGACAGGGCTACGAGCAGTACTTC. It is translated as CASSGIPGQGYEQYF.

There are a few counts of this clonotype. The chain is built from TRBV12-3 or TRBV12-4 and TRBJ2-1; either TRBD1 or TRBD2 may fit D (6 bases each). The CDR3 consists of 15 residues. The germline V and J ends were trimmed by 5 bases and 6 bases, with 17 bases remaining between them. CDR3 region: CASSPRSGGGNEQFF. As DNA, the CDR3 is TGTGCCAGCAGTCCCCGTTCCGGAGGGGGCAATGAGCAGTTCTTC.

With respect to this clonotype: The germline gene is not matched at one end of the junction; a read error may be the cause. The CDR3 is CSARGQGSAIF. For the CDR3, the DNA is TGCAGTGCTAGAGGACAGGGCAGCGCTATCTTC. The chain links TRBV20-1 to TRBJ1-2; 7 nucleotides match TRBD1. This CDR3 is built from 11 residues. Germline values: CDR1 DFQATT, CDR2 SNEGSKA (reference sequence).

Ten or more counts support this clonotype. The rearrangement joins TRBV25-1 to TRBJ2-1; TRBD2 agrees at 11 bases. CDR3 length equals 17 residues. V was clipped by 2 bases and J by 7 bases; unmatched bases: 10. Germline values: CDR1 MGHDK, CDR2 SYGVNS. CDR3 in DNA: TGTGCCAGCAGTGAACTAGCGGGGGGCAAGAATAGGAATGAGCAGTTCTTC. Protein sequence: CASSELAGGKNRNEQFF.

The chain employs TRBV28 and TRBJ1-1; TRBD1 matches 9 bases. The germline V gene encodes CDR1 MDHEN and CDR2 SYDVKM. Trimming took 5 bases from V and 6 from J; bases not matched to a gene: 13. CDR3 size: 16 residues. CDR3 region: CASSPALTGGLAEAFF. CDR3 nucleotide sequence: TGTGCCAGCAGTCCAGCCCTGACAGGGGGGTTAGCTGAAGCTTTCTTT.

V gene TRBV20-1 combines with J gene TRBJ1-4; no clear D gene. Germline V gene sequence: CDR1 DFQATT, CDR2 SNEGSKA (reference sequence). Trimming removed 0 bases from V and 5 bases from J, with 10 bases in between. The CDR3 runs to 14 residues. CDR3 protein: CSARDAQTNEKLFF. The CDR3 region has the DNA TGCAGTGCTAGAGATGCGCAGACAAATGAAAAACTGTTTTTT.

The rearrangement links TRBV4-3 to TRBJ2-3; either TRBD1 or TRBD2 may fit D (6 bases each). The CDR3 contains 16 residues. Trimming took 0 bases from V and 4 from J, leaving 14 bases between them. The V gene's germline CDR1 is LGHNA and CDR2 YSLEER. CDR3 in amino acids: CASSQDYGGQPDTQYF. DNA for the CDR3: TGCGCCAGCAGCCAAGATTACGGGGGCCAGCCAGATACGCAGTATTTT.

This clonotype occurred a few times. V usage is TRBV20-1 and J usage is TRBJ1-1, with D perhaps TRBD1 (6 bases). The V gene's germline CDR1 is DFQATT and CDR2 SNEGSKA (reference sequence). The CDR3 is made up of 13 amino acids. Trimming removed 3 bases from V and 5 bases from J, with 13 bases in between. As DNA, the CDR3 is TGCAGTGCTAGCGGCAGGGGAAGGACTGAAGCTTTCTTT. Protein: CSASGRGRTEAFF.

This clonotype was counted only a few times. The chain employs TRBV2 and TRBJ1-1; 7 nucleotides match TRBD1. The CDR3 consists of 15 residues. Per germline, CDR1 SNHLY and CDR2 FYNNEI. J was trimmed by 0 bases and V by 8 bases; bases with no gene match: 9. The CDR3 reads CASARGPRMNTEAFF. The CDR3 DNA follows: TGTGCCAGCGCAAGGGGGCCGCGGATGAACACTGAAGCTTTCTTT.

The chain has TRBV3-1 and TRBJ2-1, with 13 bases aligning to TRBD2. This CDR3 is 17 amino acids long. CDR1 and CDR2 from the germline V gene are LGHDT and YNNKEL (reference sequence). Trimming removed 3 bases from V and 4 bases from J; junction bases left unmatched: 6. DNA of the CDR3: TGTGCCAGCAGCCACGGGGGACTAGCGGGGCAGTACAATGAGCAGTTCTTC. It yields the protein CASSHGGLAGQYNEQFF.

A few counts support this clonotype. The J gene is TRBJ2-3, the V gene TRBV2, with 13 positions matching TRBD2. The J segment lost 0 bases and the V segment lost 2 bases, leaving 5 bases of the junction unmatched. The CDR3 covers 18 residues. CDR1 and CDR2 (germline): SNHLY, FYNNEI. CDR3: CASSEFGTSGASTDTQYF. The CDR3 nucleotides read TGTGCCAGCAGTGAATTCGGGACTAGCGGGGCCAGCACAGATACGCAGTATTTT.

The chain combines TRBV18 with TRBJ1-1; D is undetermined. Germline lookup yields CDR1 KGHSH and CDR2 LQKENI. The CDR3 loop spans 13 amino acids. Between the trimmed V and J ends, which lost 1 base and 6 bases, there was a span of 9 bases. As DNA, the CDR3 is TGTGCCAGCTCACCACAGGGTATAGCTGAAGCTTTCTTT. Encoded protein: CASSPQGIAEAFF. The complete variable domain, with remaining parts taken from reference TRBV18 and TRBJ1-1, reads NAGVMQNPRHLVRRRGQEARLRCSPMKGHSHVYWYRQLPEEGLKFMVYLQKENIIDESGMPKERFSAEFPKEGPSILRIQQVVRGDSAAYFCASSPQGIAEAFFGQGTRLTVV.

This clonotype came up once. This chain joins TRBV20-1 and TRBJ2-3, with D tentatively TRBD2 (7 bases). Germline V gene data show CDR1 as DFQATT and CDR2 as SNEGSKA (reference sequence). V was trimmed by 4 bases and J by 2 bases, leaving 16 bases between them. The CDR3 covers 15 residues. CDR3 loop: CSANPGGPPTDTQYF. The CDR3 nucleotides read TGCAGTGCTAATCCCGGGGGGCCTCCCACAGATACGCAGTATTTT.

The rearrangement links TRBV5-5 to TRBJ1-1; 8 nucleotides align to TRBD1. Germline assignment: CDR1 SGHKS and CDR2 YYEKEE (reference sequence). The CDR3 loop spans 15 amino acids. After removal of 4 bases from V and 5 bases from J, the junction contained 10 bases not matched to a gene. The CDR3 DNA is TGTGCCAGCAGCCCCTCGGGGACAGGACTAACTGAAGCTTTCTTT. This translates into CASSPSGTGLTEAFF.

This clonotype was picked up a small number of times. This chain links TRBV7-9 with TRBJ2-3; 7 bases are shared with TRBD2. Germline assignment: CDR1 SEHNR and CDR2 FQNEAQ (reference sequence). This CDR3 contains 16 residues. Trimming cost V 5 bases and J 0 bases; bases outside gene matches: 8. CDR3 in amino acids: CASSRKSGASTDTQYF. In DNA, the CDR3 is TGTGCCAGCAGCCGAAAAAGCGGGGCTAGCACAGATACGCAGTATTTT.

The V and J genes are TRBV5-1 and TRBJ1-1; 11 bases map to TRBD1. Per germline, CDR1 SGHRS and CDR2 YFSETQ. There are 19 residues in the CDR3. Germline trimming cut 3 bases from V and 0 bases from J; bases unmatched to any gene: 13. The CDR3 DNA reads as TGCGCCAGCAGCTGGGCATATGGGACAGGGGGATTCATGAACACTGAAGCTTTCTTT. Translated: CASSWAYGTGGFMNTEAFF.

The count of this clonotype is one. V is TRBV6-1 and J is TRBJ2-2; D call uncertain. This CDR3 comprises 18 residues. Trimming took 7 bases from V and 4 from J, leaving 25 bases between them. Germline V CDR1 and CDR2: MNHNS, SASEGT. In DNA, the CDR3 is TGTGCCAGCACCCGTGCATGGGCAGAACAAACGGGCACCGGGGAGCTGTTTTTT. Its protein product is CASTRAWAEQTGTGELFF.

This clonotype appeared a few times. This sequence joins TRBV29-1 and TRBJ2-2; no clear D. Germline V gene lookup returns CDR1 SQVTM and CDR2 ANQGSEA. V was cut by 4 bases and J by 1 base, with 4 bases left in between. The CDR3 has 12 amino acids. The DNA for the CDR3 is TGCAGCGTTGTGGAGAACACCGGGGAGCTGTTTTTT. Amino acids: CSVVENTGELFF.

This sequence joins TRBV7-2 and TRBJ2-3, with 9 positions matching TRBD2. CDR1 is SGHTA and CDR2 is FQGNSA in the germline V gene. V was pared by 6 bases and J by 6 bases, with 10 bases of the junction left unmatched. The CDR3 covers 15 residues. CDR3 in amino acids: CASSFLAGFMDTQYF. CDR3 DNA: TGTGCCAGCAGTTTCCTAGCGGGGTTCATGGATACGCAGTATTTT.

The chain has TRBV6-4 and TRBJ2-1, with TRBD2 matching over 10 bases. Germline values: CDR1 MRHNA, CDR2 SNTAGT. V dropped 6 bases and J dropped 5; count of bases not matched to a gene: 10. The CDR3 consists of 16 residues. DNA of the CDR3: TGTGCCAGCAGCCACTGGTCTAGCGGGGGAGACAATGAGCAGTTCTTC. Its protein product is CASSHWSSGGDNEQFF.

CDR3 residues: CASSYGQGNYEQYF. DNA for the CDR3: TGTGCCAGCAGCTACGGACAGGGTAACTACGAGCAGTACTTC. The J gene is TRBJ2-7, the V gene TRBV7-9; TRBD1 aligns across 8 bases. The V segment lost 4 bases and the J segment 3 bases; nucleotides outside the gene matches: 5. The CDR3 spans 14 residues. CDR1 SEHNR and CDR2 FQNEAQ come from the germline V gene (reference sequence).

The chain recombines TRBV4-3 with TRBJ2-1, with a possible D match to TRBD1 (5 bases). Trimming cost V 8 bases and J 5 bases, with 16 bases left between them. Germline CDR1 LGHNA, CDR2 YSLEER. The CDR3 runs 14 residues. The CDR3 nucleotides are TGCGCCAGCGCCCAAGGCACAGGAGACAATGAGCAGTTCTTC. It encodes CASAQGTGDNEQFF.

The genes are TRBV18 and TRBJ2-3; D not certain. Trimming removed 0 bases at V and 3 bases at J, with 7 bases between. The CDR3 is 14 amino acids. Germline V gene lookup returns CDR1 KGHSH and CDR2 LQKENI. CDR3 sequence reads: CASSPPGITDTQYF. In DNA, the CDR3 is TGTGCCAGCTCACCACCAGGGATAACAGATACGCAGTATTTT.

This CDR3 reads CASSLLNRGSTEAFF. DNA of the CDR3: TGTGCCAGCAGCTTACTTAACAGGGGGAGCACTGAAGCTTTCTTT. The chain combines TRBV7-6 with TRBJ1-1, with 8 bases that match TRBD1. After removal of 2 bases from V and 4 bases from J, the junction contained 6 bases not matched to a gene. Looked up from germline, CDR1 is SGHVS and CDR2 is FNYEAQ. The CDR3 sequence is 15 residues long.

This CDR3 reads CASSSRERGQFF. The CDR3 coding sequence is TGTGCCAGCAGTTCCCGGGAAAGGGGGCAGTTCTTC. This chain uses TRBV12-3 or TRBV12-4 with TRBJ2-1; D possibly uses TRBD1 or TRBD2 (5 bases each). The length of the CDR3 is 12 residues. Trimming stripped 4 bases from V and 12 bases from J, with 13 bases between.

This clonotype was seen more than once but under ten times. The chain is built from TRBV20-1 and TRBJ1-3, with 10 bases identical to TRBD1. CDR1 and CDR2 from the germline V gene are DFQATT and SNEGSKA (reference sequence). The length of the CDR3 is 14 residues. Unmatched junction bases numbered 7, after V lost 5 bases and J lost 6 bases. CDR3 nucleotide sequence: TGCAGTGCTCGGAGACAGGGGGCCGAAAACACCATATATTTT. Translating it yields CSARRQGAENTIYF.